These 18 T cell receptor beta chains came from one sample sequenced in a study of metastatic and nonmetastatic thyroid tumors. Until they underwent thyroid surgery, no patient had received any treatment. TCRdb re-called the PCR reads with MiXCR. This sample has over 20,000 clones, with 31% found just once. Sequenced material: blood. Every receptor here comes from a female donor with papillary thyroid cancer or a benign thyroid nodule (not recorded which). Some clones in this sample may be carry-over from other donors' samples.

The CDR3 spells CASSFRDTGGYNEQFF. The DNA of the CDR3 is TGTGCCAGCAGCTTCCGGGACACCGGGGGCTACAATGAGCAGTTCTTC. J is TRBJ2-1 and V is TRBV5-4; D may correspond to TRBD1 or TRBD2 (6 bases each). The length of the CDR3 is 16 residues. The germline V gene encodes CDR1 SGHNT and CDR2 YYREEE (reference sequence). Trimming removed 2 bases from V and 3 bases from J, with 15 bases in between.

This clone was observed a handful of times. This chain uses TRBV2 with TRBJ2-7, with D perhaps TRBD1 (6 bases). Trimming shortened V by 6 bases and J by 7 bases, and 13 bases separated the two germline ends. The CDR3 runs to 12 residues. Germline V gene lookup returns CDR1 SNHLY and CDR2 FYNNEI. CDR3 bases: TGTGCCAGCAGGGACAGCCTGGGGGAGCAGTACTTC. Its translation is CASRDSLGEQYF.

This clone was recorded at least ten times. The rearrangement joins TRBV19 to TRBJ2-3; D may match TRBD1 or TRBD2 (5 bases each). The V gene lost 4 bases and the J gene lost 5 bases, with 13 bases spanning the gap. The CDR3 has 14 residues. Germline V gene data show CDR1 as LNHDA and CDR2 as SQIVND (reference sequence). For the CDR3, the DNA is TGTGCCAGTAGTAAGGGGACGTGGGGAGATACGCAGTATTTT. Encoded protein: CASSKGTWGDTQYF.

This clone was observed a handful of times. This rearrangement joins TRBV19 to TRBJ2-1; 7 nucleotides line up with TRBD1. CDR3 length equals 15 residues. The J segment lost 1 base and the V segment lost 1 base, leaving 1 base of the junction unmatched. CDR1 is LNHDA and CDR2 is SQIVND in the germline V gene (reference sequence). The CDR3: CASSIARGSYNEQFF. The CDR3 nucleotides read TGTGCCAGTAGTATAGCCAGGGGGTCCTACAATGAGCAGTTCTTC.

The chain couples TRBV3-1 to TRBJ2-3, with D unresolved. Deletions cut 0 bases from V and 1 base from J, with 11 bases between. From germline, CDR1 is LGHDT and CDR2 YNNKEL (reference sequence). There are 16 residues in the CDR3. The CDR3 here is CASSQDYAPRTDTQYF. CDR3 DNA: TGTGCCAGCAGCCAAGACTACGCGCCACGCACAGATACGCAGTATTTT.

This chain uses TRBV6-1 with TRBJ1-6; D ambiguous. CDR1 is MNHNS and CDR2 is SASEGT in the germline V gene. The CDR3 length is 13 residues. V shed 7 bases and J shed 2 bases, with 6 bases lying between them. CDR3 coding DNA: TGTGCCAGCACGGCAGCCTATAATTCACCCCTCCACTTT. Protein: CASTAAYNSPLHF.

This clone was recorded many times. The V call is TRBV7-9, the J call TRBJ2-1, with 10 bases fitting TRBD2. The CDR3 covers 15 residues. Germline CDR1 is SEHNR and CDR2 is FQNEAQ (reference sequence). The V segment lost 3 bases and the J segment 2 bases; nucleotides outside the gene matches: 1. DNA of the CDR3: TGTGCCAGCAGCTTTAGCGGGAGGACCTACAATGAGCAGTTCTTC. This codes for CASSFSGRTYNEQFF.

By its share, this clone is medium-sized. The chain carries TRBV6-1 and TRBJ1-5, with TRBD1 as a possible D gene (5 bases). The CDR3 covers 14 residues. The germline CDR1 and CDR2 sequences are MNHNS and SASEGT. Deletions cut 5 bases from V and 5 bases from J, with 13 bases between. The chain's CDR3 is CASSLDRGDQPQHF. In DNA, the CDR3 is TGTGCCAGCAGTTTAGACAGAGGGGATCAGCCCCAGCATTTT.

In its sample, this clone was seen many times. A clone one base away is much larger, so this may be a read error. It is likely a read error, because the conserved phenylalanine at the end of the CDR3 is missing. The chain carries TRBV27 and TRBJ1-4, with D possibly being TRBD1 (5 bases). The CDR3 sequence is 16 residues long. V shed 5 bases and J shed 6 bases, with 19 bases lying between them. CDR1 and CDR2 (germline): MNHEY, SMNVEV (reference sequence). The CDR3 sequence is CASSASKGAPYEKLFS. DNA for the CDR3: TGTGCCAGCAGTGCCTCCAAAGGGGCGCCCTATGAAAAACTGTTTTCT.

The chain has TRBV7-3 and TRBJ2-7; 10 positions agree with TRBD2. The CDR3 extends over 15 amino acids. J lost 4 bases, V lost 3 bases, and 6 bases had no gene match. Looked up from germline, CDR1 is SGHTA and CDR2 is FQGTGA. Here the CDR3 reads CASSFKAGGPYEQYF. In nucleotides, the CDR3 is TGTGCCAGCAGCTTTAAAGCGGGAGGGCCTTACGAGCAGTACTTC.

On this clone: One junction end disagrees with the germline gene, perhaps due to a read error. This chain uses TRBV20-1 with TRBJ2-7, with D possibly TRBD2 on 5 matching bases. The germline V gene has CDR1 DFQATT and CDR2 SNEGSKA (reference sequence). The CDR3 totals 14 residues. This chain's CDR3 is CSAGDPQRDYEQYF. Written as DNA, the CDR3 is TGCAGTGCTGGAGACCCCCAGAGGGACTACGAGCAGTACTTC.

The chain carries TRBV20-1 and TRBJ2-3; D ambiguous. With 3 bases removed from V and 1 base from J, the gap between germline ends came to 5 bases. Germline lookup yields CDR1 DFQATT and CDR2 SNEGSKA (reference sequence). The CDR3 has 12 amino acids. The CDR3 region has the DNA TGCAGTGCTAGTGACGGCACAGATACGCAGTATTTT. As protein: CSASDGTDTQYF.

This clone came up many times. The chain recombines TRBV7-8 with TRBJ1-5, with 7 bases that match TRBD1. The CDR3 is 15 amino acids. The V gene end was trimmed by 5 bases and the J gene end by 4 bases; junction bases not matched to a gene: 8. In germline, CDR1 is SGHVS, CDR2 FQNEAQ. CDR3 nucleotide sequence: TGTGCCAGCAGCCCCACCGGGACAGCAAATCAGCCCCAGCATTTT. Translation gives CASSPTGTANQPQHF.

Details on this clone: The junction shows a germline mismatch at one end, possibly a read error. The gene calls are TRBV12-3 or TRBV12-4 and TRBJ1-6, with TRBD1 identical over 7 bases. CDR3 size: 15 residues. CDR3 sequence reads: CASSPRDSSNSPLHF. The CDR3 coding sequence is TGTGCCAGCAGTCCCCGGGACAGTTCCAATTCACCCCTTCACTTT.

The genes are TRBV7-4 and TRBJ1-2; D possibly corresponds to TRBD1 (5 bases). Germline V gene sequence: CDR1 SGHVT, CDR2 SQSDAQ. V lost 4 bases to trimming and J lost 5 bases, with 20 bases between them. The CDR3 runs 16 residues. CDR3 DNA: TGTGCCAGCAGCTCTTTCTCGGGGGAGGAACCTTATGGCTACACCTTC. This translates into CASSSFSGEEPYGYTF.

This clone counts as medium-sized. The chain has TRBV5-1 and TRBJ1-1; 9 bases map to TRBD1. From germline, CDR1 is SGHRS and CDR2 YFSETQ. V shed 4 bases, J shed 0 bases, and the junction held 1 base outside the gene matches. This CDR3 is built from 14 residues. The CDR3 loop is CASSGDRVNTEAFF. For the CDR3, the DNA is TGCGCCAGCAGCGGGGACAGGGTGAACACTGAAGCTTTCTTT.

A word on this clone: This sequence may be a read error, since a much larger clone differs from it by one base. V usage is TRBV27 and J usage is TRBJ2-5; tentatively, D is TRBD1 (6 bases). Germline assignment: CDR1 MNHEY and CDR2 SMNVEV (reference sequence). The CDR3 is 14 amino acids. Trimming left V 10 bases short and J 1 base short, with 16 bases between. This CDR3 is CATSYRASQETQYF. The DNA for the CDR3 is TGTGCCACCTCGTACAGGGCAAGCCAAGAGACCCAGTACTTC.

This clone is judged medium-sized. The chain is built from TRBV27 and TRBJ2-7; 8 positions agree with TRBD1. Unmatched junction bases numbered 5, after V lost 2 bases and J lost 2 bases. This CDR3 is built from 15 residues. Germline V lookup: CDR1 MNHEY, CDR2 SMNVEV (reference sequence). CDR3 region: CASSLRQGMTYEQYF. CDR3 in DNA: TGTGCCAGCAGTTTACGACAGGGGATGACCTACGAGCAGTACTTC.